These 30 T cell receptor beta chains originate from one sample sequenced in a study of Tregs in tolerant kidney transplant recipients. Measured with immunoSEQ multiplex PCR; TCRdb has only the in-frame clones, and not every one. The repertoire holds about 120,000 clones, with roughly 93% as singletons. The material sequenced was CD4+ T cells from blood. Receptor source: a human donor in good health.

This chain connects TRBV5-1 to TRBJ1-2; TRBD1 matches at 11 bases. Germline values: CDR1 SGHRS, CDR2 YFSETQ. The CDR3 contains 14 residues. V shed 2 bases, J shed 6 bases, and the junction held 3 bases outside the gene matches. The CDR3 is CASSFEGQGDGYTF. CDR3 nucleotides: TGCGCCAGCAGCTTTGAGGGACAGGGGGATGGCTACACCTTC.

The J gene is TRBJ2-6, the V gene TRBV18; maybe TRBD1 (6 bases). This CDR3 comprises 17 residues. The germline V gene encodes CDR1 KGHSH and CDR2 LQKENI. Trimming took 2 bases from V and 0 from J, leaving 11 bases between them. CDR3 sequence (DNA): TGTGCCAGCTCACCATCTCAGGGGCGCTCTGGGGCCAACGTCCTGACTTTC. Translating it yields CASSPSQGRSGANVLTF.

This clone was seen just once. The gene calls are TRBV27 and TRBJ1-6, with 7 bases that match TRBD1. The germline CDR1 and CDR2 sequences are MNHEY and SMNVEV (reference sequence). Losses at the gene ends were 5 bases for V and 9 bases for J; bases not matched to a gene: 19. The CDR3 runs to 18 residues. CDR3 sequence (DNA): TGTGCCAGCAGTCCAACCCCGACAGGGTCCTTGCTTCGTTCACCCCTCCACTTT. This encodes CASSPTPTGSLLRSPLHF.

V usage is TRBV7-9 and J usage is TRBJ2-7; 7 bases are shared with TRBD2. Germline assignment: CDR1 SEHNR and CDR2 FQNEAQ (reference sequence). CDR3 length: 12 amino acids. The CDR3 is CDGGGISYEQYF. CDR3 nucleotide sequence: TGTGACGGGGGAGGGATCTCCTACGAGCAGTACTTC.

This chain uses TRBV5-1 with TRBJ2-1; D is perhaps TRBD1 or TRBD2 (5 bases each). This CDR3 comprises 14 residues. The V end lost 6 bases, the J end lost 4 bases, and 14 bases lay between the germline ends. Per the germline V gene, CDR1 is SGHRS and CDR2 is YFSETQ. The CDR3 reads CASTEGRRYNEQFF. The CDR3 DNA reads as TGCGCCAGCACCGAGGGACGGCGATACAATGAGCAGTTCTTC.

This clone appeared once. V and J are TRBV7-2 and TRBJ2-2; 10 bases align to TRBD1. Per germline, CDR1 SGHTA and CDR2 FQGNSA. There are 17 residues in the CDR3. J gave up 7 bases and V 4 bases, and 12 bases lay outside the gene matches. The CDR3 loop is CASSSRFGTGVGGELFF. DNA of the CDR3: TGTGCCAGCAGCTCCCGATTTGGGACAGGGGTGGGCGGGGAGCTGTTTTTT.

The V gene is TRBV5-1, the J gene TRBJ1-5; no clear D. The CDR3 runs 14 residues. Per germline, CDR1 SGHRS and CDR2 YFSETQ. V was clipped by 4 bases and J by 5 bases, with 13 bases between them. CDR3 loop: CASSPGGVDQPQHF. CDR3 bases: TGCGCCAGCAGCCCCGGCGGGGTTGATCAGCCCCAGCATTTT.

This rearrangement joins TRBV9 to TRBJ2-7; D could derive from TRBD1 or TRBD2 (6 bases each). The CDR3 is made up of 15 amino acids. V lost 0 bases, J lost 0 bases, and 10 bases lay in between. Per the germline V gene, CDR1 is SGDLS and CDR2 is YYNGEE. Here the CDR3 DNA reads TGTGCCAGCAGCGTAGCACCGGGGGCCTCCTACGAGCAGTACTTC. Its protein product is CASSVAPGASYEQYF.

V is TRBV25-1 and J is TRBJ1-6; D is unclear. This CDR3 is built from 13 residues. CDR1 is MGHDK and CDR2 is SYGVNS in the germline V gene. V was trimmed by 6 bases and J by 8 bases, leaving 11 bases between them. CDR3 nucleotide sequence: TGTGCCAGCAGCCGGGCGGCTGATTCACCCCTCCACTTT. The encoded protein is CASSRAADSPLHF.

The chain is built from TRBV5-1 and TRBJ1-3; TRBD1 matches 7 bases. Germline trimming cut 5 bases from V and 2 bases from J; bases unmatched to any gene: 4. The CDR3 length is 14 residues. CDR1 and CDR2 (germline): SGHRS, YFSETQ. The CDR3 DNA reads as TGCGCCAGCAGGATGGGACAGACTGGAAACACCATATATTTT. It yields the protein CASRMGQTGNTIYF.

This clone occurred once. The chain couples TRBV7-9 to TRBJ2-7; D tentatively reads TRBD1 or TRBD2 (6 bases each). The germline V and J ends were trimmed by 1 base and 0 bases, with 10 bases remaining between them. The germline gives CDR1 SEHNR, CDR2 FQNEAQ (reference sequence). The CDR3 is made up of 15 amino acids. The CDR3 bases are TGTGCCAGCAGCTTAGTAGGGGGGAGCTCCTACGAGCAGTACTTC. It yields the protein CASSLVGGSSYEQYF.

CDR3 residues: CSVESKPDYEQYF. The DNA of the CDR3 is TGCAGCGTTGAATCTAAGCCAGACTACGAGCAGTACTTC. The chain uses TRBV29-1 and TRBJ2-7; D is undetermined. Germline values: CDR1 SQVTM, CDR2 ANQGSEA. CDR3 size: 13 residues. Deletions cut 2 bases from V and 3 bases from J, with 11 bases between.

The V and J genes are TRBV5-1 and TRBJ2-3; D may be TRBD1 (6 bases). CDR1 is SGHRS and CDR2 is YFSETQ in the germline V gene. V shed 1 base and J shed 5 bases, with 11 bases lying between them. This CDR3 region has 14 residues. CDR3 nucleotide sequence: TGCGCCAGCAGCTTGCAGGGGAATAAAGATACGCAGTATTTT. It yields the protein CASSLQGNKDTQYF.

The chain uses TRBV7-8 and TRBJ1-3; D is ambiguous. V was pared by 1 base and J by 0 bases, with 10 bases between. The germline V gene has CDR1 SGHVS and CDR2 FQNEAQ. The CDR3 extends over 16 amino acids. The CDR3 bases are TGTGCCAGCAGCTTAGGTGGAGCAAGCTCTGGAAACACCATATATTTT. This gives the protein CASSLGGASSGNTIYF.

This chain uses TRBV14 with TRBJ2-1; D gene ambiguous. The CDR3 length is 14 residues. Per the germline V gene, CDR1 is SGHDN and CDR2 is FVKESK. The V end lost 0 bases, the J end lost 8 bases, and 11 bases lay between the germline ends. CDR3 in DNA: TGTGCCAGCAGCCAAGATAGACAAGGCCATGAGCAGTTCTTC. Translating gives CASSQDRQGHEQFF.

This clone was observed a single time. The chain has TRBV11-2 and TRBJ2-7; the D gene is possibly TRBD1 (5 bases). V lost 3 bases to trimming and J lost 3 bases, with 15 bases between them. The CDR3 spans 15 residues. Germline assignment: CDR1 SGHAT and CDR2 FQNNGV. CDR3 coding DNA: TGTGCCAGCAGCTTGGTGTACCAGGGTGGCTACGAGCAGTACTTC. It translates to CASSLVYQGGYEQYF.

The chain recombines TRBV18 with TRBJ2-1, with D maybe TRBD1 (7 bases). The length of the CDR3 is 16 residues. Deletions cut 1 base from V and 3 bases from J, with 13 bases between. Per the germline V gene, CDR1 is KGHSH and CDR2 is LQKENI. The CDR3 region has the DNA TGTGCCAGCTCACCACGCGGGACAGCCAGCTACAATGAGCAGTTCTTC. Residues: CASSPRGTASYNEQFF.

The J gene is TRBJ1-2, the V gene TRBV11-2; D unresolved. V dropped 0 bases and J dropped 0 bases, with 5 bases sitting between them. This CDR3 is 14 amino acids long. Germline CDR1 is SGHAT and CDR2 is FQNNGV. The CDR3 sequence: CASSLDPANYGYTF. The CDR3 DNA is TGTGCCAGCAGCTTAGATCCAGCTAACTATGGCTACACCTTC.

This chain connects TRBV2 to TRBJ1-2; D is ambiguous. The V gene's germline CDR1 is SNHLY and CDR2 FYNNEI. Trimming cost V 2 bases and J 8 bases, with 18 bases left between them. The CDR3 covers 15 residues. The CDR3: CASSERARSSEGYTF. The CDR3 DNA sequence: TGTGCCAGCAGTGAAAGGGCACGGAGTTCAGAGGGCTACACCTTC.

CDR3 nucleotides: TGTGCCAGCTCATATGACAGGGAGGGGCCCTCCTACGAGCAGTACTTC. This sequence encodes CASSYDREGPSYEQYF. V gene TRBV18 combines with J gene TRBJ2-7; D assignment may be TRBD1 or TRBD2 (7 bases each). The ends were cut back, 5 bases at V and 0 bases at J, with 17 bases in the middle. Germline V gene sequence: CDR1 KGHSH, CDR2 LQKENI. The CDR3 has 16 residues.

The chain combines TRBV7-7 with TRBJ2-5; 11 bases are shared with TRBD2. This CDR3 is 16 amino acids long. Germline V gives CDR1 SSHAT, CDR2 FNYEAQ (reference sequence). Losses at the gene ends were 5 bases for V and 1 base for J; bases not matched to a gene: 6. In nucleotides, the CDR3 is TGTGCCAGCAGCCTCGGACTAGCGGGTGCCCAAGAGACCCAGTACTTC. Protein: CASSLGLAGAQETQYF.

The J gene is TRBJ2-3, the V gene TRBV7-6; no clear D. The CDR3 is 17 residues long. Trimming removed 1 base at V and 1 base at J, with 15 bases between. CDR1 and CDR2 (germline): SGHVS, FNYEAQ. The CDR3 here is CASSLEAGREGTDTQYF. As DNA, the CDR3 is TGTGCCAGCAGCTTAGAGGCAGGCCGTGAAGGCACAGATACGCAGTATTTT.

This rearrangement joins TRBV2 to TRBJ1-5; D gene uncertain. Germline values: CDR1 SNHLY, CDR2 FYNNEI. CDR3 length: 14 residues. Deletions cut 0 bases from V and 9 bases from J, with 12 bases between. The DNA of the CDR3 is TGTGCCAGCAGTGAAGCATGGAGACAAGGGCCCCAGCATTTT. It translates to CASSEAWRQGPQHF. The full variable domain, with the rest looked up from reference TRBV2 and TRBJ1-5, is EPEVTQTPSHQVTQMGQEVILRCVPISNHLYFYWYRQILGQKVEFLVSFYNNEISEKSEIFDDQFSVERPDGSNFTLKIRSTKLEDSAMYFCASSEAWRQGPQHFGDGTRLSIL.

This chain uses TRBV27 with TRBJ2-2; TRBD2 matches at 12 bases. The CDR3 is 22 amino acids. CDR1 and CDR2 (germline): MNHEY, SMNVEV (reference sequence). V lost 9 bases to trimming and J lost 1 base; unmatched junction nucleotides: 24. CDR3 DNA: TGTGCCAGTCGGAGGGCAGGGCTAATTACCGGGACTAGCGGGCAGAACACCGGGGAGCTGTTTTTT. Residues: CASRRAGLITGTSGQNTGELFF.

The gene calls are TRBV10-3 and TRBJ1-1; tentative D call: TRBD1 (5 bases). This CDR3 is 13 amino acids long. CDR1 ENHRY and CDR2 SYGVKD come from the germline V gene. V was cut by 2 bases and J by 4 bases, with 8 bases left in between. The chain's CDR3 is CAISELGPTEAFF. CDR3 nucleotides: TGTGCCATCAGTGAGCTGGGACCCACTGAAGCTTTCTTT.

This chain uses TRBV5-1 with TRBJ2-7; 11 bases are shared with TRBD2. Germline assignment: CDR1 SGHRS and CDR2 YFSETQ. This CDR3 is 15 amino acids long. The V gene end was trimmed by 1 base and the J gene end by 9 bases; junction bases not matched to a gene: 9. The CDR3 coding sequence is TGCGCCAGCAGCTTGAAATTAGCGGGGGGGCACGGGCAGTACTTC. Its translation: CASSLKLAGGHGQYF.

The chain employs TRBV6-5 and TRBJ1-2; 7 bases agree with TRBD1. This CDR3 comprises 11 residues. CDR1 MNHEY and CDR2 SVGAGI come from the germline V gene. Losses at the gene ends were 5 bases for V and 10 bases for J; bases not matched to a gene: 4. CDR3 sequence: CASSTTGNYTF. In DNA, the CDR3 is TGTGCCAGCAGTACGACAGGGAACTACACCTTC.

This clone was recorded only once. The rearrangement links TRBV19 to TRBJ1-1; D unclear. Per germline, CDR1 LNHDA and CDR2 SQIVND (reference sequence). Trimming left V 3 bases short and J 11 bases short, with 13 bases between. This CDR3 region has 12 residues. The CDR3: CASSIGWPEAFF. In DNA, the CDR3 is TGTGCCAGTAGTATCGGTTGGCCCGAGGCTTTCTTT. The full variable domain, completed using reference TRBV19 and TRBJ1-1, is DGGITQSPKYLFRKEGQNVTLSCEQNLNHDAMYWYRQDPGQGLRLIYYSQIVNDFQKGDIAEGYSVSREKKESFPLTVTSAQKNPTAFYLCASSIGWPEAFFGQGTRLTVV.

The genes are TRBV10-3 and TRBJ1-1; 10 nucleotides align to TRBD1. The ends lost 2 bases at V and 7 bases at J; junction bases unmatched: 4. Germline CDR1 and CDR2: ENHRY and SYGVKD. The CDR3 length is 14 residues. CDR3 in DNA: TGTGCCATCAGTGAGCGGGACAGGGGTGGTGAAGCTTTCTTT. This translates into CAISERDRGGEAFF.

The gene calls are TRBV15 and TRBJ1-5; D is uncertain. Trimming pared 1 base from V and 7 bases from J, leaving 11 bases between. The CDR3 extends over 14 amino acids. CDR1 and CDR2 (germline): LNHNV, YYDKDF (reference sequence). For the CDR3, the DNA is TGTGCCACCAGCAGAGTAGGGTTGGGACAGCCCCAGCATTTT. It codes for CATSRVGLGQPQHF.